Included here is one T cell receptor beta chain sequence, with context. These data originate in a study of T-cell memory formation after mild COVID-19. 5'RACE primed from the constant segment yielded TCR alpha and TCR beta cDNA libraries bearing sample barcodes and UMIs. TCRdb called the 5' RACE reads again in MiXCR, with one record for every CDR3 protein. The sample has hundreds of thousands of distinct CDR3 sequences, under 20% seen once. V gave up 0 bases and J gave up 5 bases, with 19 bases separating them. Germline values: CDR1 DFQATT, CDR2 SNEGSKA (reference sequence). The CDR3 extends over 16 amino acids.

Sequencing used PBMCs or a T cell subset sorted from them (not recorded which). The rearrangement uses TRBV20-1 and TRBJ1-2; D might be TRBD1 (6 bases). The sequence was collected from an adult woman who had mild COVID-19 (a few samples of this study predate the infection). Cell type and time point are not known. This chain's CDR3 is CSARDWLARGFYGYTF. CDR3 DNA: TGCAGTGCTAGAGATTGGCTGGCCAGGGGATTTTATGGCTACACCTTC.